This TCR beta chain was sequenced in a study of CD4 and CD8 cells across lung adenocarcinoma regions. The CDR3 length is 17 residues. The J segment lost 1 base and the V segment lost 4 bases, leaving 7 bases of the junction unmatched. Germline assignment: CDR1 SGHRS and CDR2 YFSETQ. The patients had localized lung adenocarcinoma, a non-small cell subtype. This clonotype has just one count. TCRdb re-derived calls from the PCR reads in MiXCR, one entry per CDR3 protein. The sample lists about 19,000 distinct CDR3 sequences; roughly half were seen once. The sequenced sample was CD8+ T cells from the center of a lung tumor. This clonotype originated in a female donor with lung adenocarcinoma. The CD4 and CD8 labels of this study may be unreliable. J is TRBJ2-3 and V is TRBV5-1, with 12 bases matching TRBD2. The CDR3 nucleotides read TGCGCCAGCAGCGCAACTAGCGGGAGGTCCCGCACAGATACGCAGTATTTT. Translated: CASSATSGRSRTDTQYF.